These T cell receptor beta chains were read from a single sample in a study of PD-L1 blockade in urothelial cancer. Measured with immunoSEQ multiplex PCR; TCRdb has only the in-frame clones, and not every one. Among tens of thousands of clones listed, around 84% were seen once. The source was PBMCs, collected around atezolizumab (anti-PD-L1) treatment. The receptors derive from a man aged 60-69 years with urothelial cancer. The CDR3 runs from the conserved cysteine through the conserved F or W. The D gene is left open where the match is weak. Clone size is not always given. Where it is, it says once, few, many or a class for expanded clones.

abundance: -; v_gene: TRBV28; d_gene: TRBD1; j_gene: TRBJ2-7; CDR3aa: CASSFPGQGTNEQYF; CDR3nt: TGTGCCAGCAGTTTTCCTGGACAGGGTACCAACGAGCAGTACTTC
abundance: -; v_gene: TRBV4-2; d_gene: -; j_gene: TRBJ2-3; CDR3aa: CASSQDGSVDTQYF; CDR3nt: TGTGCCAGCAGCCAAGACGGCAGCGTTGATACGCAGTATTTT
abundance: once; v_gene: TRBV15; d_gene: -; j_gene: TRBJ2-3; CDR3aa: CATSRATDTQYF; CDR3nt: TGTGCCACCAGCAGGGCAACAGATACGCAGTATTTT
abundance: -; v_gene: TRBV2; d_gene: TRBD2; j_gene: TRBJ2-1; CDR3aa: CASSPGGGTYNEQFF; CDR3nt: TGTGCCAGCAGCCCCGGGGGGGGAACCTACAATGAGCAGTTCTTC
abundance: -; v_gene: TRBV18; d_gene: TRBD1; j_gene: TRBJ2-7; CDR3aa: CASSPRDSNYEQYF; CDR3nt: TGTGCCAGCTCACCACGGGACAGCAACTACGAGCAGTACTTC
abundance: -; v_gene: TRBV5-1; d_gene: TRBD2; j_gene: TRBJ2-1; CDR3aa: CASRFTSGGNNEQFF; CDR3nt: TGCGCCAGCAGATTTACTAGCGGGGGAAATAATGAGCAGTTCTTC
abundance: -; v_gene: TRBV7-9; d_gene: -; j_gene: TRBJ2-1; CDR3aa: CASSLGQGYYNEQFF; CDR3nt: TGTGCCAGCAGCTTGGGTCAGGGCTACTACAATGAGCAGTTCTTC
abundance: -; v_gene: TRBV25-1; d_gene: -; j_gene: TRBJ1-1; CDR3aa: CASKGGRFGRENTEAFF; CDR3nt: TGTGCCAGCAAGGGGGGGCGATTCGGTAGGGAGAACACTGAAGCTTTCTTT
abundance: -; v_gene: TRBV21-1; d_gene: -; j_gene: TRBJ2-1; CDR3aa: CASSSIAGSSYNEQFF; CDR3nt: TGTGCCAGCAGCAGCATAGCGGGAAGCTCCTACAATGAGCAGTTCTTC
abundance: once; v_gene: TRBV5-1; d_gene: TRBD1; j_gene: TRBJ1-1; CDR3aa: CASSRETGGANTEAFF; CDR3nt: TGCGCCAGCAGCAGGGAGACAGGGGGTGCGAACACTGAAGCTTTCTTT
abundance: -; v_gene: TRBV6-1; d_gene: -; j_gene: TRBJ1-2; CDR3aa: CASSEARGAGGYTF; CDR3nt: TGTGCCAGCAGTGAAGCGCGGGGGGCCGGGGGCTACACCTTC
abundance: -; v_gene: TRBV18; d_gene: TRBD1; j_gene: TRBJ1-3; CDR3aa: CASSPQTGDGNTIYF; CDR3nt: TGTGCCAGCTCACCCCAGACAGGGGATGGAAACACCATATATTTT
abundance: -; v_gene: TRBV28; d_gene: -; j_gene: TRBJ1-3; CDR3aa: CASSSDRSGNTIYF; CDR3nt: TGTGCCAGCAGTTCCGACAGGAGCGGAAACACCATATATTTT
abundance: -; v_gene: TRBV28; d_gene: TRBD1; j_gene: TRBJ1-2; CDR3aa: CASSRARGSDGYTF; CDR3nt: TGTGCCAGCAGCCGTGCCAGGGGGTCGGATGGCTACACCTTC
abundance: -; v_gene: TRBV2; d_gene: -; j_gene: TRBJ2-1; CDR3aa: CASSEALRFEQFF; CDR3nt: TGTGCCAGCAGTGAAGCGCTTCGGTTTGAGCAGTTCTTC
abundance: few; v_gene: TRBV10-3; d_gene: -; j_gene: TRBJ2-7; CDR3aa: CAISEASAYEQYF; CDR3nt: TGTGCCATCAGTGAGGCTAGCGCCTACGAGCAGTACTTC
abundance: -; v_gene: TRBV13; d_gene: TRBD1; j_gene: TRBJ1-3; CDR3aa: CASSDTRTGGFSGNTIYF; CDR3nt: TGTGCCAGCAGCGATACCCGGACAGGGGGATTCTCTGGAAACACCATATATTTT
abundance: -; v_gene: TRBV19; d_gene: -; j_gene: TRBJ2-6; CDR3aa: CASQVSGANVLTF; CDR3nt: TGTGCCAGTCAGGTGTCTGGGGCCAACGTCCTGACTTTC
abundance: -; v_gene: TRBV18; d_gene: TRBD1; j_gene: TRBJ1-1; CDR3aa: CASSPSQGDLGTEAFF; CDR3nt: TGTGCCAGCTCACCATCACAGGGGGATCTGGGGACTGAAGCTTTCTTT
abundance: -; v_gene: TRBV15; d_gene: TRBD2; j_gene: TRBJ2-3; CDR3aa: CATSRASGGRTDTQYF; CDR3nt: TGTGCCACCAGCAGAGCTAGCGGGGGACGCACAGATACGCAGTATTTT
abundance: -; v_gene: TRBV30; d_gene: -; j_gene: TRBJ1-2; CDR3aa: CAWGSGSSGYTF; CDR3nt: TGTGCCTGGGGTTCAGGGTCTAGTGGCTACACCTTC
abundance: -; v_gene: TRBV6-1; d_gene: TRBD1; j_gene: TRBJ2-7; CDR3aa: CASRKDRALSYEQYF; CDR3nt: TGTGCCAGCAGGAAGGACAGGGCGCTCTCCTACGAGCAGTACTTC
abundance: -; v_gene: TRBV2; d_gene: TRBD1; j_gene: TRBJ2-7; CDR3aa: CASSKDRGPYEQYF; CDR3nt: TGTGCCAGCAGTAAGGACAGGGGCCCCTACGAGCAGTACTTC
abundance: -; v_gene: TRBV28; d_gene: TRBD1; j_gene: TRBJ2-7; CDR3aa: CASSSPGQGAYEQYF; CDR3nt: TGTGCCAGCAGTTCCCCCGGACAGGGAGCCTACGAGCAGTACTTC
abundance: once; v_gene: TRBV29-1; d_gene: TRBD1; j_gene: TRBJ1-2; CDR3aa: CSATGSLNGYTF; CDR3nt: TGCAGCGCGACAGGGTCCCTTAATGGCTACACCTTC
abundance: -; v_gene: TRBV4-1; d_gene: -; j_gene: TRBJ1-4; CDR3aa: CASSLMEGPYEKLFF; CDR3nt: TGCGCCAGCAGCCTGATGGAGGGGCCTTATGAAAAACTGTTTTTT
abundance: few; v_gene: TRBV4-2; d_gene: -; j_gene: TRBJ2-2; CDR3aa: CASSWEAELNTGELFF; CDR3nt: TGTGCCAGCAGCTGGGAGGCGGAGCTGAACACCGGGGAGCTGTTTTTT
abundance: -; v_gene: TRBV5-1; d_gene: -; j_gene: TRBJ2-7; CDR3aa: CASSLIDKAHEQYF; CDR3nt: TGCGCCAGCAGCTTGATCGACAAGGCCCACGAGCAGTACTTC
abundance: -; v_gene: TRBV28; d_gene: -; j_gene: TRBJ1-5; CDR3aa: CASSLNSNQPQHF; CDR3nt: TGTGCCAGCAGTCTTAATAGCAATCAGCCCCAGCATTTT
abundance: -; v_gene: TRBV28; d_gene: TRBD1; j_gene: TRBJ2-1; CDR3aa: CASRDTGTESYNEQFF; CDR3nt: TGTGCCAGCAGAGATACCGGGACAGAGTCTTACAATGAGCAGTTCTTC
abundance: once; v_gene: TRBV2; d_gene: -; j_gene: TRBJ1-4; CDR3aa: CASTRGRELVANEKLFF; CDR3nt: TGTGCCAGCACCCGGGGAAGGGAACTGGTGGCTAATGAAAAACTGTTTTTT
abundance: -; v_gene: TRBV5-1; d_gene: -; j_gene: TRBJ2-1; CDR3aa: CASSLLDRITSNEQFF; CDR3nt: TGCGCCAGCAGCTTGTTAGACAGAATTACCAGCAATGAGCAGTTCTTC
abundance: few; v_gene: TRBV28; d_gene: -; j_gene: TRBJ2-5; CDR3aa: CASSKGLGAQETQYF; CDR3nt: TGTGCCAGCAGCAAGGGACTTGGCGCGCAAGAGACCCAGTACTTC
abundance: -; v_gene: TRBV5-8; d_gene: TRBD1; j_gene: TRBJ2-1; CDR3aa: CASSAGTGKYNEQFF; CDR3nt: TGTGCCAGCAGCGCAGGGACAGGGAAGTACAATGAGCAGTTCTTC
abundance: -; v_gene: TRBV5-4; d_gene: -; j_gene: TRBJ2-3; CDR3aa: CASSLGRRLTDTQYF; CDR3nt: TGTGCCAGCAGCTTGGGACGGCGGCTCACAGATACGCAGTATTTT
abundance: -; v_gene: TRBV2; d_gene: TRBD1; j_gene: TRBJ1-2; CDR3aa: CASRTGTGSGYTF; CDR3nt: TGTGCCAGCAGGACCGGGACAGGGTCTGGCTACACCTTC
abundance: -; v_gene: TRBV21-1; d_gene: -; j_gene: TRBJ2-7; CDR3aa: CASSNEQGAPYEQYF; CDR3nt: TGTGCCAGCAGCAATGAACAGGGTGCCCCCTACGAGCAGTACTTC
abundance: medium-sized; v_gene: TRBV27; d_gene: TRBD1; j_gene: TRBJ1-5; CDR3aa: CASSLGGGSNQPQHF; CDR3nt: TGTGCCAGCAGCCTAGGGGGCGGTAGCAATCAGCCCCAGCATTTT
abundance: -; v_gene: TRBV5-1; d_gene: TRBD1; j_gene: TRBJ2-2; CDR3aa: CASSLTGVDGELFF; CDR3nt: TGCGCCAGCAGCTTAACAGGGGTGGACGGGGAGCTGTTTTTT
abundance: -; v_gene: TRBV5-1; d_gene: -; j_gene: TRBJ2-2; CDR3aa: CASSFQGGAQNTGELFF; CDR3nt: TGCGCCAGCAGCTTTCAAGGCGGGGCTCAAAACACCGGGGAGCTGTTTTTT
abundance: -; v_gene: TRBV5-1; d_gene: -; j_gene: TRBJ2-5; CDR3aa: CASSLGQIQETQYF; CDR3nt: TGCGCCAGCAGCTTGGGACAGATTCAAGAGACCCAGTACTTC
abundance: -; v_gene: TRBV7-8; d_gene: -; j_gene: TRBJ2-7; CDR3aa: CASSASGSSYEQYF; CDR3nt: TGTGCCAGCAGCGCCAGCGGAAGCTCCTACGAGCAGTACTTC
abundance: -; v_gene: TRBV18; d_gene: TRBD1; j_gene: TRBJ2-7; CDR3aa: CASSPVGQGIAYEQYF; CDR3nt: TGTGCCAGCTCACCAGTGGGACAGGGGATCGCCTACGAGCAGTACTTC
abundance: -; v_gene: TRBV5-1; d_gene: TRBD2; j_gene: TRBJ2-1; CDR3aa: CASSLASTIGRNNEQFF; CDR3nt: TGCGCCAGCAGCTTGGCCTCGACTATCGGGAGGAACAATGAGCAGTTCTTC
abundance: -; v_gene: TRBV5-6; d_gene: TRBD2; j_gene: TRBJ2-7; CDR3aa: CASSPGLAGAEQYF; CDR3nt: TGTGCCAGCAGCCCGGGACTAGCGGGAGCCGAGCAGTACTTC
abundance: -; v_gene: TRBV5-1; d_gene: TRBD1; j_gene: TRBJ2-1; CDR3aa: CASSYGDRANEQFF; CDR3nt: TGCGCCAGCAGCTACGGGGACAGAGCCAATGAGCAGTTCTTC
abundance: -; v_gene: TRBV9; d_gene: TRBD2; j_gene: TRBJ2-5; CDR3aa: CASSAPLAGGRETQYF; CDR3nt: TGTGCCAGCAGCGCCCCCTTAGCGGGGGGCCGGGAGACCCAGTACTTC
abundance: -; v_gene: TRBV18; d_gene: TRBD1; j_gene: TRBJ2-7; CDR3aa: CASSDGTGTYEQYF; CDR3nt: TGTGCCAGCTCTGATGGGACAGGGACCTACGAGCAGTACTTC